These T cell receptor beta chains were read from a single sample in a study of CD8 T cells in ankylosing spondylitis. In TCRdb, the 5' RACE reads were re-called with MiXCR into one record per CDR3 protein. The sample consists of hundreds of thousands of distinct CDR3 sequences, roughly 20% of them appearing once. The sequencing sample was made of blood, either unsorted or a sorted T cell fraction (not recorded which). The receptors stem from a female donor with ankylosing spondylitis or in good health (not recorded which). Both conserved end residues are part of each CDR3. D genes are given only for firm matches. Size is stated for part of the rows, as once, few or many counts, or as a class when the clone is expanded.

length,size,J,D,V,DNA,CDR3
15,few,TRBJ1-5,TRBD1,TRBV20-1,TGCAGTGCTTACCGGGGACAGGACCCTATAGCGCCCCAGCATTTT,CSAYRGQDPIAPQHF
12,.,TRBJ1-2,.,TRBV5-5,TGTGCCAGCAGCTTGGACCACTATGGCTACACCTTC,CASSLDHYGYTF
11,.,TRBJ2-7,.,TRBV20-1,TGCAGGACAGGCGTCGGAGGGGAGCAGTACTTC,CRTGVGGEQYF
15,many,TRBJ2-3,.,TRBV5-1,TGCGCCAGCAGCTTAGAGTCCAGGAACACAGATACGCAGTATTTT,CASSLESRNTDTQYF
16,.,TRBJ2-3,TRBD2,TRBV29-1,TGCAGCGTTACAGAACCTCTAGCGGGAGAGAAAGATACGCAGTATTTT,CSVTEPLAGEKDTQYF
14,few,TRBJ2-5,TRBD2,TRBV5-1,TGCGCCAGCAGCACGGGACTAGTACGGGAGACCCAGTACTTC,CASSTGLVRETQYF
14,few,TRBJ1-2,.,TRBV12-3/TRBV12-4,TGTGCCAGCAGTTTAACCGACAGTGGCTATGGCTACACCTTC,CASSLTDSGYGYTF
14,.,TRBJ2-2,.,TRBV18,TGTGCCAGCTCACCAAGCTATCGGGACGGGGAGCTGTTTTTT,CASSPSYRDGELFF
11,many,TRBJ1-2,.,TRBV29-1,TGCAGCCCCCGCCGGTTAACCGGCTACACCTTC,CSPRRLTGYTF
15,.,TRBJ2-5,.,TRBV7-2,TGTGCCAGCAGCTTAGTGGGGACAACCCAAGAGACCCAGTACTTC,CASSLVGTTQETQYF
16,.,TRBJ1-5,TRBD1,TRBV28,TGTGCCAGCAGTCCCGCAAGGACAGGGTGGGGTCAGCCCCAGCATTTT,CASSPARTGWGQPQHF
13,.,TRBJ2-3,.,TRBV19,TGTGCCAGCCGGGACGCGACCCCGGGGACGCAGTATTTT,CASRDATPGTQYF
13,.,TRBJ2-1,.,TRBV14,TGTGCCAGCAGCCAAGACGGACTAAGTGAGCAGTTCTTC,CASSQDGLSEQFF
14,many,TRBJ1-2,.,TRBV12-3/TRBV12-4,TGTGCCAGCAGTCCCCAGAGAAATAACTATGGCTACACCTTC,CASSPQRNNYGYTF
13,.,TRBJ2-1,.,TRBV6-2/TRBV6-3,TGTGCCAGCAGCTTGACAGTTTACAATGAGCAGTTCTTC,CASSLTVYNEQFF
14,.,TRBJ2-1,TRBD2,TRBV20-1,TGCAGTGCTAGAGCAAGCGGGAGGACAAATGAGCAGTTCTTC,CSARASGRTNEQFF
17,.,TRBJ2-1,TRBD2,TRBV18,TGTGCCAGCTCAAGGACGCATCCTAGCGGGAGTAAGGATGAGCAGTTCTTC,CASSRTHPSGSKDEQFF
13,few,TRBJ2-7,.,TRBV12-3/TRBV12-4,TGTGCCAGCAGGCGTCGGCTAGTGAACGAGCAGTACTTC,CASRRRLVNEQYF
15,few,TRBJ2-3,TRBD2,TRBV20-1,TGCAGTGCTACAGACGGGAGGGCCTCATCCAATACGCAGTATTTT,CSATDGRASSNTQYF
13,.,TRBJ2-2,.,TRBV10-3,TGTGCCATCAGTGAGGTGGAAAGAGGGGAGCTGTTTTTT,CAISEVERGELFF
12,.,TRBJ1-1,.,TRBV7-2,TGTGCCAGCAGCTTAGGGAGGTCCGGAGTTTTCTTT,CASSLGRSGVFF
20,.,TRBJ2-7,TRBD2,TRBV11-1,TGTGCCAGCGGCGAGGACTCCTTAGCGGGATTTCCCCTACACGCCTACGAGCAGTACTTC,CASGEDSLAGFPLHAYEQYF
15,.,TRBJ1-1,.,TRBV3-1,TGTGCCAGCAGCCCGACTAGCTTTGCGAACACTGAAGCTTTCTTT,CASSPTSFANTEAFF
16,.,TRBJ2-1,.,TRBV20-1,TGCAGTGCAAGGGACCCGAGTCTGAGCTCCTACAATGAGCAGTTCTTC,CSARDPSLSSYNEQFF
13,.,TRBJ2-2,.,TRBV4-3,TGCGCCAGCAGCCAAGCTATAATTGGGGAGCTGTTTTTT,CASSQAIIGELFF
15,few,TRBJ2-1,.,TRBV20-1,TGCAGTGCTAGGAGGCGGGATGCCCCGAACAATGAGCAGTTCTTC,CSARRRDAPNNEQFF
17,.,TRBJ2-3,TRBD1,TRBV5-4,TGTGCCAGCAGCTCTGGACCGGGACAGGGAAGCACAGATACGCAGTATTTT,CASSSGPGQGSTDTQYF
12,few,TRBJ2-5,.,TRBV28,TGTGCCAGCAGTTTACCCCAGCAGGCCCAGTACTTC,CASSLPQQAQYF
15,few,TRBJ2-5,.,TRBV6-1,TGTGCCAGCACCATACCGGGACTTAGGAAAGAGACCCAGTACTTC,CASTIPGLRKETQYF
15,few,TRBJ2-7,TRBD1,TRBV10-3,TGTGCCATCAGTCCCCAGGGGGCGAAGTCCTACGAGCAGTACTTC,CAISPQGAKSYEQYF
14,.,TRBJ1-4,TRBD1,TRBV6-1,TGTGCCAGCAGAACAGGGGGCAGTCGTGAAAAACTGTTTTTT,CASRTGGSREKLFF
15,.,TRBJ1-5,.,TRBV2,TGTGCCAGCAGACCAACGGACTCCAGGACCCAGCCCCAGCATTTT,CASRPTDSRTQPQHF
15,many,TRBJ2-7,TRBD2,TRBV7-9,TGTGCCAGCAGCTTAATCCTAGCGGGTACCGGCGAGCAGTACTTC,CASSLILAGTGEQYF
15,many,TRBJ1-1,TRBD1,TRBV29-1,TGCAGCGTTGACCCTCGACAGGGTGCGGACACTGAAGCTTTCTTT,CSVDPRQGADTEAFF
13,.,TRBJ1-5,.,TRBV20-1,TGCAGTGCTGGACAGCCAAGCAATCAGCCCCAGCATTTT,CSAGQPSNQPQHF
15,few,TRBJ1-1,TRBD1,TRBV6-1,TGTGCCAGCAGCCGGGACAGTCCATATGTCGTTGAAGCTTTCTTT,CASSRDSPYVVEAFF
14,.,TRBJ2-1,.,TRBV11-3,TGTGCCAGCAGCTTAGGCGGGAGACAGGAAGAGCAGTTCTTC,CASSLGGRQEEQFF
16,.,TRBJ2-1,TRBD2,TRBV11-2,TGTGCCAGCAGCCGTACTAGCGGGAGGCCCCCCAGTGAGCAGTTCTTC,CASSRTSGRPPSEQFF
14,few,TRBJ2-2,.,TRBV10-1,TGCGCCAGCAGCGGGCCAGCGAACACCGGGGAGCTGTTTTTT,CASSGPANTGELFF
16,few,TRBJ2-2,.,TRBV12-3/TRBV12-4,TGTGCCAGCAAGGGGGGCGCGAGGAGGGACACCGGGGAGCTGTTTTTT,CASKGGARRDTGELFF
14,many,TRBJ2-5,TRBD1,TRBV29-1,TGCAGCGTTGAGGACAGGGGGTCAGGGGAGACCCAGTACTTC,CSVEDRGSGETQYF
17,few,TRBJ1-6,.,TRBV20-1,TGCAGTGCTCGACAAGACAGGAGGTTCTCCTATAATTCACCCCTCCACTTT,CSARQDRRFSYNSPLHF
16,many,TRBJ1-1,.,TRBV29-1,TGCAGCGTTGGAGGCTCAGGTTTCTCGTTAGACACTGAAGCTTTCTTT,CSVGGSGFSLDTEAFF
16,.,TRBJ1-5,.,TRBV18,TGTGCCAGCTCTACCTCGGCAGTATATAGCAATCAGCCCCAGCATTTT,CASSTSAVYSNQPQHF
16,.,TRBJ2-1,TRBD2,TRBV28,TGTGCCAGCAGTCCGCGGACTAGCGGGAGGAGGAATGAGCAGTTCTTC,CASSPRTSGRRNEQFF
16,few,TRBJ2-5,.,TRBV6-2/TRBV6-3,TGTGCCAGCAGTTACTCGGCGGCGGGCGTGGAAGAGACCCAGTACTTC,CASSYSAAGVEETQYF
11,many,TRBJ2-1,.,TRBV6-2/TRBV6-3,TGTGCCAGTAGTCGTTACAATGAGCAGTTCTTC,CASSRYNEQFF
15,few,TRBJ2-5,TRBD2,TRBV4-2,TGTGCCAGCAGCCAAGACGGGGGAGGGCAAGAGACCCAGTACTTC,CASSQDGGGQETQYF
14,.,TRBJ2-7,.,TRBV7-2,TGTGCCAGCACCCCCCGCAGCGGAAGTTACGAGCAGTACTTC,CASTPRSGSYEQYF
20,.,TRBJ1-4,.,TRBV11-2,TGTGCCAGCAGCCCAACGGGGTGGGCGGTACTCAAGGCAACTAATGAAAAACTGTTTTTT,CASSPTGWAVLKATNEKLFF
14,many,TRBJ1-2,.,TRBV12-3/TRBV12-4,TGTGCCAGCAGTTCCCACGGGCGCAACTATGGCTACACCTTC,CASSSHGRNYGYTF
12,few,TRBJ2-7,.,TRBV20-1,TGCAGCCCGTGGGGAAGCTCCTACGAGCAGTACTTC,CSPWGSSYEQYF
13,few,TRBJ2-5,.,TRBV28,TGTGCCAGCGGCAGGGTGGGAAAAGAGACCCAGTACTTC,CASGRVGKETQYF
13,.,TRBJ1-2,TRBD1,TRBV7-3,TGTGCCAGCAGCTCGACAGGGCCCTACGGCTACACCTTC,CASSSTGPYGYTF
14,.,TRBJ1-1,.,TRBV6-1,TGTGCCAGCAGTACAGGCCCAGAGGACACTGAAGCTTTCTTT,CASSTGPEDTEAFF
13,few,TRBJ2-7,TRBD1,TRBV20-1,TGCAGTGCTAGAGGTCAGGGGGCCTACGAGCAGTACTTC,CSARGQGAYEQYF
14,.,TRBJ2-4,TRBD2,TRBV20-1,TGCAGTGCTATCCCTAGCGGGAGAGGAGGCATTCAGTACTTC,CSAIPSGRGGIQYF